This T cell receptor beta chain stems from a study of T-cell reconstitution after alpha-beta-depleted transplantation in children. Unique molecular identifiers tagged the TCRbeta library. TCRdb redid the calling of the PCR reads with MiXCR, one entry per CDR3 protein. Of approximately 350,000 distinct CDR3 sequences listed, roughly 14% are singletons. Germline values: CDR1 SGHDT, CDR2 YYEEEE. The CDR3 is made up of 14 amino acids. This clonotype came up once. Relative to the germline gene, one junction end is altered; a read error may explain this. This TCR came from a human donor who donated a stem cell graft to a child with Fanconi anemia. The rearrangement links TRBV5-6 to TRBJ2-6; D call uncertain. Sample: PBMCs, taken from the stem cell graft. The CDR3 loop reads CVSRGRSGANVLTF. CDR3 DNA: TGTGTCAGCCGCGGAAGATCCGGGGCCAACGTCCTGACTTTC.